This section outlines one T cell receptor (beta chain) sequence together with its context. Its target is not known. Profiling relied on immunoSEQ multiplex PCR, and the TCRdb table lists in-frame clones only, not all of them. The sample carries under 70,000 clones, 70% to 90% recorded once. The sample belongs to a study of T cell responses to AZD1222 COVID-19 vaccine. Broader study findings: Baseline serology detected seropositivity in only six AZD1222 recipients. In a largely white British group with more females than males, clonal diversity was possibly underestimated. Sampled repertoires all dated from after the peak T cell response.

Second-dose intervals of approximately 4 or approximately 12 weeks were pooled. The CDR3 has 14 amino acids. The V gene's germline CDR1 is SGHNT and CDR2 YENEEA. With 4 bases removed from V and 4 bases from J, the gap between germline ends came to 13 bases. The chain links TRBV11-3 to TRBJ1-1, with D maybe TRBD1 (6 bases). The receptor was isolated from an adult who received the AZD1222 COVID-19 vaccine. The input for sequencing was peripheral blood, taken 28 days after the second AZD1222 dose. The CDR3 region has the DNA TGTGCCAGCAGCTATCGACAGGTTGGCACTGAAGCTTTCTTT. Translation gives CASSYRQVGTEAFF.